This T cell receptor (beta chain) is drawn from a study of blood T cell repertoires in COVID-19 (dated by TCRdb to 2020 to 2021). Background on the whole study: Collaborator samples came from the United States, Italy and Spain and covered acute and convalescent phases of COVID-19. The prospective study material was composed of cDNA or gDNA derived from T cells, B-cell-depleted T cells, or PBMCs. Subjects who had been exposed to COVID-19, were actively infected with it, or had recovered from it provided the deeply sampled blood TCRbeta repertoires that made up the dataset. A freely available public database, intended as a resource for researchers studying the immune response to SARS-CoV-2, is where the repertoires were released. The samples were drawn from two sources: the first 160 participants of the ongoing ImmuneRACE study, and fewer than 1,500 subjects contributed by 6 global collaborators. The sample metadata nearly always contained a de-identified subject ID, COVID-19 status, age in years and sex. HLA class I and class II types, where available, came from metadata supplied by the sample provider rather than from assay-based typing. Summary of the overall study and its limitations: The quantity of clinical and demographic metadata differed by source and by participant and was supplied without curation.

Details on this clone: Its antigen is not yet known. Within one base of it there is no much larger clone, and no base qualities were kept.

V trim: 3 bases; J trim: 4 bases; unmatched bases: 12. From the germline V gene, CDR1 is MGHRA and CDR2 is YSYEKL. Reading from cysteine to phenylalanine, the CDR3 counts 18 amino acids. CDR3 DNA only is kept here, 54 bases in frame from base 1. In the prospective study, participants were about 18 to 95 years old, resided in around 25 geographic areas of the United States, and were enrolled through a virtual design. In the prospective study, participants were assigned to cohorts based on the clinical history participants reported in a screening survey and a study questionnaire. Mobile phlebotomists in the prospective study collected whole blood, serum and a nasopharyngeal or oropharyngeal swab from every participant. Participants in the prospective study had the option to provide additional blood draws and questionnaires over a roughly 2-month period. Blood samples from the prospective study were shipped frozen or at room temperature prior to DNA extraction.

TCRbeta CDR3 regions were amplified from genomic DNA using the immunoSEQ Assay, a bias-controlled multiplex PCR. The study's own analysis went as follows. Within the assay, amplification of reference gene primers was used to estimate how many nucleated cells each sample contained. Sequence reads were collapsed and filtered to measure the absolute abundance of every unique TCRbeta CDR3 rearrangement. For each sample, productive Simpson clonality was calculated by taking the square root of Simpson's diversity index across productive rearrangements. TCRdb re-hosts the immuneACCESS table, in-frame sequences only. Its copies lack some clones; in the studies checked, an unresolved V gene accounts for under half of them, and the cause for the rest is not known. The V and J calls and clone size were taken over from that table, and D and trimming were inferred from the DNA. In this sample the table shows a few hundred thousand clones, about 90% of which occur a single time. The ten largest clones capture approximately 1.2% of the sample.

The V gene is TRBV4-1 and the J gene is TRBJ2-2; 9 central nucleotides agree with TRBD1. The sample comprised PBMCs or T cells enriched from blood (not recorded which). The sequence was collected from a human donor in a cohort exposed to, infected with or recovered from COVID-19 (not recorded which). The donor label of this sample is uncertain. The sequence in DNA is TGCGCCAGCAGCCACGCCGGGACAGGGACCCGAGGCACCGGGGAGCTGTTTTTT. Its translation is CASSHAGTGTRGTGELFF.